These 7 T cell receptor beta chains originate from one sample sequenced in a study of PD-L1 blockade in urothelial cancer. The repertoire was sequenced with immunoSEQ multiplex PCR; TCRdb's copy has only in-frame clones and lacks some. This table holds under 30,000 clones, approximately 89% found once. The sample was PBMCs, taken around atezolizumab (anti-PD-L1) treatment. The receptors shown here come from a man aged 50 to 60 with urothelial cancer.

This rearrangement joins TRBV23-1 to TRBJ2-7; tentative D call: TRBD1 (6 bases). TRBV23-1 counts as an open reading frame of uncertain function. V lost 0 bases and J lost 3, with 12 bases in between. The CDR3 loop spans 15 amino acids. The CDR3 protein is CASSQSTGQHYEQYF. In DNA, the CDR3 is TGCGCCAGCAGTCAATCAACCGGACAGCACTACGAGCAGTACTTC.

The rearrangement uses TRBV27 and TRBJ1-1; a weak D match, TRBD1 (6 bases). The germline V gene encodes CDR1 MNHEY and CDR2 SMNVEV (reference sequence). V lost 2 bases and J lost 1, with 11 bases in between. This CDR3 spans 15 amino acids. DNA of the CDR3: TGTGCCAGCAGTTTACGGGGGGCTTGGAACACTGAAGCTTTCTTT. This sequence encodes CASSLRGAWNTEAFF.

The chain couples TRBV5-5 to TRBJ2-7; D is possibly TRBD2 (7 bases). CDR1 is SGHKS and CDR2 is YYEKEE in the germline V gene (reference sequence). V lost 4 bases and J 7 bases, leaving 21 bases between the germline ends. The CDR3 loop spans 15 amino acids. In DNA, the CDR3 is TGTGCCAGCAGCCCCGAACGGGGGGCGCATCGGGAGCAGTACTTC. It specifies CASSPERGAHREQYF. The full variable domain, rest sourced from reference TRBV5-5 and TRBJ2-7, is DAGVTQSPTHLIKTRGQQVTLRCSPISGHKSVSWYQQVLGQGPQFIFQYYEKEERGRGNFPDRFSARQFPNYSSELNVNALLLGDSALYLCASSPERGAHREQYFGPGTRLTVT.

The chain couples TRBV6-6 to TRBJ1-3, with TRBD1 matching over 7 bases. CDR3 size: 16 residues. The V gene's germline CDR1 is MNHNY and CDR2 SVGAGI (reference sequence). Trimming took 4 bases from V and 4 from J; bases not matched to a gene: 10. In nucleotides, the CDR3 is TGTGCCAGCAGTTCATACGACAGGGAAGGCGGAAACACCATATATTTT. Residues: CASSSYDREGGNTIYF.

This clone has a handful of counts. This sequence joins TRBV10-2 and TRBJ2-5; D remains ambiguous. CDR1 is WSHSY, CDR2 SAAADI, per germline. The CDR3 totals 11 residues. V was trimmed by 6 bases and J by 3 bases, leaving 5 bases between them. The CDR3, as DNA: TGCGCCAGCAGCGCTAAAGAGACCCAGTACTTC. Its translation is CASSAKETQYF.

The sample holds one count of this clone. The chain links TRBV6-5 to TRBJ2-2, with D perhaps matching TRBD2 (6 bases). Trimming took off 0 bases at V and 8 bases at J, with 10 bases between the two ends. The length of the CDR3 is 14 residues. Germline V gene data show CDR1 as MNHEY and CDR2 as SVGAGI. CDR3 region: CASSYSRGVGELFF. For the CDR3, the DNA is TGTGCCAGCAGTTACTCACGCGGGGTAGGGGAGCTGTTTTTT.

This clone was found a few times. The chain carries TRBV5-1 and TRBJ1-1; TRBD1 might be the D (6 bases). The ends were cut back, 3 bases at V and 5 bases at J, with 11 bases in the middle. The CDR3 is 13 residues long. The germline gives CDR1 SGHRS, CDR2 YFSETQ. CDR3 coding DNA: TGCGCCAGCAGCTGGGGGCAGGGGACTGAAGCTTTCTTT. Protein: CASSWGQGTEAFF.